The clone carrying this TCR beta chain occurred once. The data were obtained in a study of blood T cell repertoires in COVID-19. Background on the study: The cDNA or gDNA used as material had been derived from T cells, B-cell-depleted T cells, or PBMCs.

Germline V gene lookup returns CDR1 SGHNT and CDR2 YENEEA. V shed 5 bases and J shed 5 bases, with 15 bases lying between them. This CDR3 contains 14 residues. The method was immunoSEQ multiplex PCR; TCRdb's version includes in-frame clones alone and lacks a portion of them. The sample records hundreds of thousands of clones, over 85% being singletons. The specimen sequenced was peripheral blood. The V gene is TRBV11-3, the J gene TRBJ1-2, with a possible D match to TRBD1 (5 bases). The sequence was collected from a man between 18 and 35 years old with COVID-19, enrolled during active disease. CDR3 DNA: TGTGCCAGCAGCCCGGTGGGGCATAGGTATGGCTACACCTTC. It is translated as CASSPVGHRYGYTF.